This T cell receptor beta chain was found in a study of OX40 agonist ivuxolimab in advanced cancers. The table came from immunoSEQ multiplex PCR; TCRdb's copy has only in-frame clones and leaves some out. The sample yields about 34,000 clones, about nine tenths seen once. After removal of 7 bases from V and 2 bases from J, the junction contained 7 bases not matched to a gene. Germline CDR1 is MDHEN and CDR2 is SYDVKM. This CDR3 has 15 residues. The rearrangement uses TRBV28 and TRBJ2-2; 7 bases align to TRBD1. The origin of this receptor is an adult with an advanced solid tumor such as melanoma, head and neck, liver or kidney cancer. The sequenced sample was CD4+ or CD8+ T cells sorted from blood, obtained in a trial of the OX40 agonist ivuxolimab. Here the CDR3 reads CASKTGQQNTGELFF. DNA of the CDR3: TGTGCCAGCAAAACGGGACAGCAAAACACCGGGGAGCTGTTTTTT.